The T cell receptor (beta chain) under discussion was sequenced for a study of T cell changes during pregnancy in multiple sclerosis. Trimming shortened V by 4 bases and J by 4 bases, and 7 bases separated the two germline ends. Germline CDR1 MGHDK, CDR2 SYGVNS. This CDR3 comprises 12 residues. Generated by immunoSEQ multiplex PCR, the TCRdb table keeps only in-frame clones and is missing some. The repertoire holds more than 50,000 clones, roughly 90% seen once, with around 0.81% in the top ten. Source: peripheral blood, taken before pregnancy. The V call is TRBV25-1, the J call TRBJ1-1; D is undetermined. This clonotype was obtained from a female donor with multiple sclerosis, enrolled in a pregnancy study. Written as DNA, the CDR3 is TGTGCCAGCAGTGTGGCCAGCACTGAAGCTTTCTTT. This translates into CASSVASTEAFF.